A selection of T cell receptor beta chains follows, all from one sample in a study of cytomegalovirus exposure and HLA in healthy donors. Sequenced by immunoSEQ multiplex PCR; TCRdb stores in-frame clones only, minus some. The data hold approximately 130,000 clones, with roughly 85% observed a single time. The sequencing input was PBMCs. The receptor source for this set is a middle-aged man in good health and CMV-seronegative. CDR3s include the opening cysteine and the closing phenylalanine or tryptophan. A D gene is named only where the DNA matches it firmly. Clone size is stated in some rows and not others, as once, few, many or a class when expanded.

J gene | clone size | D gene | V gene | CDR3 DNA | CDR3 protein
TRBJ2-1 | . | . | TRBV6-5 | TGTGCCAGCAAGGGGCTAATCGATGAGCAGTTCTTC | CASKGLIDEQFF
TRBJ1-5 | . | TRBD1 | TRBV19 | TGTGCCAGTACCTCCAGTAGGACAGGGCAATCCAATCAGCCCCAGCATTTT | CASTSSRTGQSNQPQHF
TRBJ2-2 | once | . | TRBV4-1 | TGCGCCAGCAGCCAAGCAACTAGGATCGGGGAGCTGTTTTTT | CASSQATRIGELFF
TRBJ2-3 | . | . | TRBV5-6 | TGTGCCAGCAGTTATGTTCCGGGAGATACGCAGTATTTT | CASSYVPGDTQYF
TRBJ1-1 | once | . | TRBV6-1 | TGTGCCAGCAGTGAATATACAGGGGAAGCTTTCTTT | CASSEYTGEAFF
TRBJ2-1 | . | TRBD2 | TRBV6-6 | TGTGCCACTAGCGGGGGGGGCAATGAGCAGTTCTTC | CATSGGGNEQFF
TRBJ1-1 | . | TRBD1 | TRBV18 | TGTGCCAGCTCACAGACAACAGGGGGGAACACTGAAGCTTTCTTT | CASSQTTGGNTEAFF
TRBJ1-1 | . | . | TRBV5-4 | TGTGCCAGCAGGGGAACAGGGTACACTGAAGCTTTCTTT | CASRGTGYTEAFF
TRBJ2-1 | . | TRBD2 | TRBV2 | TGTGCCAGCACCGTTTGGACTAGCGGGATGGGTGAGCAGTTCTTC | CASTVWTSGMGEQFF
TRBJ2-3 | . | . | TRBV5-5 | TGTGCCAGCAGCTTGGGGGGGGGCCCCCACACGGATACGCAGTATTTT | CASSLGGGPHTDTQYF
TRBJ1-1 | . | . | TRBV2 | TGTGCCAGCAGTGAAGGACGGGGGGCTCCTGAAGCTTTCTTT | CASSEGRGAPEAFF
TRBJ2-5 | . | . | TRBV7-2 | TGTGCCAGCAGCTTAAGGCCCATCAGGGAGACCCAGTACTTC | CASSLRPIRETQYF
TRBJ2-7 | few | . | TRBV30 | TGTGCCTGGAGTGTACGGGGTAGTAAGGCTTCCGAGCAGTACTTC | CAWSVRGSKASEQYF
TRBJ1-2 | . | . | TRBV28 | TGTGCCAGCAGCCGGCCCCGAGGATCCTATGGCTACACCTTC | CASSRPRGSYGYTF